This T cell receptor beta chain emerged from a study of OX40 agonist ivuxolimab in advanced cancers. Germline CDR1 is GTSNPN and CDR2 is SVGIG (reference sequence). V was clipped by 2 bases and J by 0 bases; unmatched bases: 4. There are 15 residues in the CDR3. The method was immunoSEQ multiplex PCR; TCRdb's version includes in-frame clones alone and lacks a portion of them. The sample includes 70,000 to 80,000 clones, approximately 91% of them seen just once. This clonotype originated in an adult with an advanced solid tumor such as melanoma, head and neck, liver or kidney cancer. Sequenced here: CD4+ or CD8+ T cells sorted from blood, sampled in a trial of the OX40 agonist ivuxolimab. The chain recombines TRBV30 with TRBJ2-3, with TRBD1 matching over 8 bases. CDR3 loop: CAWSQTGVSTDTQYF. DNA of the CDR3: TGTGCCTGGAGTCAGACAGGGGTTAGCACAGATACGCAGTATTTT.